This T cell receptor beta chain comes out of a study of beta chain features in type 1 diabetes. Regarding the study as a whole: Because the template was cDNA, high-expressing cells might be over-represented. The influence of HLA type on TCRB rearrangement stayed undetermined. VDJ junctions from type 1 diabetes patients carried fewer insertions and larger deletions.

Post-sort purity exceeded 98% for all sorted populations. Expressed TCRB transcripts were sequenced after all isolated RNA was converted to cDNA. TCRdb keeps only in-frame clones here, not all; method: immunoSEQ multiplex PCR. The sample lists about 400,000 clones, approximately 12% seen once, with more than 0.015% in the top ten. Germline V gene data show CDR1 as MGHRA and CDR2 as YSYEKL. The CDR3 is 15 residues long. J lost 2 bases, V lost 1 base, and 5 bases had no gene match. This clone came up a few times. Its antigen is currently unknown. The sequence derives from a man younger than 35 in good health. The specimen sequenced was naive CD4+ T cells from blood. The chain recombines TRBV4-1 with TRBJ2-7, with 7 bases aligning to TRBD1. CDR3 sequence (DNA): TGCGCCAGCAGCCAAGCCGAAACAGGGGCCTACGAGCAGTACTTC. Translation gives CASSQAETGAYEQYF.